The 16 T cell receptor beta chains presented below share a single source sample, sequenced in a study of spatial heterogeneity in lung cancer. The sample's time point: sample taken at primary tumor resection. Material for sequencing was whole RNA from tumor, nontumor lung or frozen PBMC, left unsorted. One entry per CDR3 protein, called by TCRdb with MiXCR from the 5' RACE reads. Of 60,000 to 80,000 distinct CDR3 sequences in the sample, approximately 12% were seen once. This specimen was PBMCs, taken at surgery. These receptor sequences come from a male donor with early-stage non-small cell lung cancer.

This clonotype was seen more than once but under ten times. This rearrangement joins TRBV30 to TRBJ1-3, with unresolved D. Germline assignment: CDR1 GTSNPN and CDR2 SVGIG (reference sequence). With 5 bases removed from V and 0 bases from J, the gap between germline ends came to 5 bases. This CDR3 comprises 12 residues. CDR3 nucleotide sequence: TGTGCCTGGCAGCCCTCTGGAAACACCATATATTTT. Its translation: CAWQPSGNTIYF.

In its sample, this clonotype is medium-sized. The chain links TRBV7-2 to TRBJ2-5; 8 positions match TRBD2. The CDR3 sequence is 14 residues long. The V gene's germline CDR1 is SGHTA and CDR2 FQGNSA. V lost 11 bases, J lost 5 bases, and 13 bases stayed unmatched. Here the CDR3 reads CASSVGGALETQYF. The CDR3, as DNA: TGTGCCTCCTCGGTCGGGGGGGCTCTGGAGACCCAGTACTTC. Looking up the rest from reference TRBV7-2 and TRBJ2-5 gives the full variable domain: GAGVSQSPSNKVTEKGKDVELRCDPISGHTALYWYRQSLGQGLEFLIYFQGNSAPDKSGLPSDRFSAERTGGSVSTLTIQRTQQEDSAVYLCASSVGGALETQYFGPGTRLLVL.

CDR3 nucleotide sequence: TGTGCCACCAGCAGACCGGGACAGGGAACTGAAGCTTTCTTT. This translates into CATSRPGQGTEAFF. The chain has TRBV15 and TRBJ1-1; 9 bases match TRBD1. V lost 2 bases and J lost 5; bases outside the gene matches: 3. CDR1 and CDR2 from the germline V gene are LNHNV and YYDKDF (reference sequence). CDR3 length: 14 residues.

CDR3: CSVEAGAGTDTQYF. The CDR3 region has the DNA TGCAGCGTTGAGGCGGGAGCAGGAACAGATACGCAGTATTTT. The chain has TRBV29-1 and TRBJ2-3; the match to TRBD2 covers 7 bases. V lost 3 bases to trimming and J lost 3 bases; unmatched junction nucleotides: 6. Germline V CDR1 and CDR2: SQVTM, ANQGSEA. CDR3 size: 14 residues.

This clonotype has more than one count but fewer than ten. The chain is built from TRBV12-3 or TRBV12-4 and TRBJ1-1; D is unclear. Trimming removed 3 bases from V and 5 bases from J, with 10 bases in between. The length of the CDR3 is 13 residues. CDR3 in DNA: TGTGCCAGCAGTTTCTACGGGGAAACTGAAGCTTTCTTT. Translation: CASSFYGETEAFF.

The chain combines TRBV7-9 with TRBJ1-1; D might be TRBD1 (5 bases). The CDR3 is made up of 13 amino acids. Trimming left V 4 bases short and J 6 bases short, with 12 bases between. The germline V gene encodes CDR1 SEHNR and CDR2 FQNEAQ (reference sequence). CDR3 nucleotide sequence: TGTGCCAGCAGCTCAAGGGGTATGGCTGAAGCTTTCTTT. It translates to CASSSRGMAEAFF.

This clonotype was observed at least ten times. The chain links TRBV7-2 to TRBJ2-3; possibly TRBD1 for D (5 bases). V dropped 2 bases and J dropped 6 bases, with 12 bases sitting between them. The CDR3 is made up of 14 amino acids. Germline V gives CDR1 SGHTA, CDR2 FQGNSA. The CDR3 nucleotides are TGTGCCAGCAGCTTAAATCTTGGGGCGGATACGCAGTATTTT. It specifies CASSLNLGADTQYF.

This clonotype was seen more than once but under ten times. V and J are TRBV7-6 and TRBJ1-4; TRBD1 is a possible D gene (5 bases). Looked up from germline, CDR1 is SGHVS and CDR2 is FNYEAQ. The ends were cut back, 5 bases at V and 2 bases at J, with 21 bases in the middle. The CDR3 runs 18 residues. This CDR3 reads CASSPRGLQGSTNEKLFF. The CDR3 DNA is TGTGCCAGCAGCCCTAGGGGTCTCCAAGGGTCGACTAATGAAAAACTGTTTTTT.

The rearrangement links TRBV12-5 to TRBJ1-1, with D hard to call. This CDR3 is built from 13 residues. Trimming stripped 11 bases from V and 4 bases from J, with 17 bases between. The germline V gene encodes CDR1 LGHNT and CDR2 FRNRAP. The CDR3 nucleotides read TGTGCTGGGCAAGGACGGGCTCCCACTGAAGCTTTCTTT. It yields the protein CAGQGRAPTEAFF. Drawing the rest from reference TRBV12-5 and TRBJ1-1, the complete variable domain is DARVTQTPRHKVTEMGQEVTMRCQPILGHNTVFWYRQTMMQGLELLAYFRNRAPLDDSGMPKDRFSAEMPDATLATLKIQPSEPRDSAVYFCAGQGRAPTEAFFGQGTRLTVV.

This chain links TRBV6-1 with TRBJ1-2; D gene unclear. There are 18 residues in the CDR3. The germline V and J ends were trimmed by 8 bases and 4 bases, with 29 bases remaining between them. Germline V lookup: CDR1 MNHNS, CDR2 SASEGT. The CDR3 nucleotides read TGTGCCAGCTCCCCGGTCCAGGCCGTAACCATCCTCGGCTATGGCTACACCTTC. It translates to CASSPVQAVTILGYGYTF.

This clonotype has just a few counts. The chain recombines TRBV6-2 or TRBV6-3 with TRBJ1-5; 8 nucleotides align to TRBD1. CDR1 MNHEY and CDR2 SVGEGT come from the germline V gene. With 6 bases clipped from V and 3 bases from J, the junction kept 4 bases outside the gene matches. The CDR3 covers 14 residues. The CDR3 sequence is CASSRGQANQPQHF. In nucleotides, the CDR3 is TGTGCCAGCAGCCGGGGACAGGCCAATCAGCCCCAGCATTTT.

In its sample, this clonotype was seen a few times. The V gene is TRBV11-2, the J gene TRBJ2-1; TRBD2 matches 10 bases. The V segment lost 0 bases and the J segment 7 bases; nucleotides outside the gene matches: 12. The germline gives CDR1 SGHAT, CDR2 FQNNGV. The CDR3 sequence is 18 residues long. CDR3 residues: CASSLDPGLAVRWNEQFF. The CDR3 region has the DNA TGTGCCAGCAGCTTAGACCCAGGACTAGCGGTCCGTTGGAATGAGCAGTTCTTC.

This clonotype was recorded a few times. This chain uses TRBV7-6 with TRBJ2-7, with 9 positions matching TRBD2. This CDR3 spans 17 amino acids. Trimming removed 2 bases from V and 0 bases from J; junction bases left unmatched: 8. Germline V lookup: CDR1 SGHVS, CDR2 FNYEAQ. CDR3 coding DNA: TGTGCCAGCAGCTTAAGCGCGGCTAGCGGGAACTCCTACGAGCAGTACTTC. Protein sequence: CASSLSAASGNSYEQYF.

This clonotype was recorded at least ten times. This sequence joins TRBV29-1 and TRBJ1-1; D is undetermined. The V end lost 6 bases, the J end lost 1 base, and 9 bases lay between the germline ends. Germline values: CDR1 SQVTM, CDR2 ANQGSEA. The CDR3 extends over 12 amino acids. Here the CDR3 reads CSVSQTNTEAFF. Here the CDR3 DNA reads TGCAGCGTATCACAGACGAACACTGAAGCTTTCTTT.

This clonotype has only a few counts. V usage is TRBV6-1 and J usage is TRBJ1-2, with D perhaps matching TRBD1 (5 bases). CDR1 and CDR2 from the germline V gene are MNHNS and SASEGT. The CDR3 totals 12 residues. V shed 5 bases and J shed 14 bases, with 18 bases lying between them. This chain's CDR3 is CASSPKDNFLTF. The CDR3 nucleotides are TGTGCCAGCAGTCCAAAGGACAACTTCCTGACCTTC.

A few counts support this clonotype. The V and J genes are TRBV25-1 and TRBJ2-7, with a weak D call TRBD1 (5 bases). CDR3 length equals 11 residues. Trimming pared 9 bases from V and 6 bases from J, leaving 12 bases between. Germline-derived CDR1 and CDR2 are MGHDK and SYGVNS. As DNA, the CDR3 is TGTGCCAGTTTAAGGGGTCTCGAGCAGTACTTC. Its protein is CASLRGLEQYF.